Presented here are 32 T cell receptor beta chains from one specimen sequenced in a study of blood T cells in healthy people across ages. Primers used in a second PCR of about 7 to 12 cycles were a sample-barcoded 5' primer and a J-beta primer mix. TCRdb processed the 5' RACE reads anew with MiXCR; each CDR3 protein has one entry. The sample has approximately 800,000 distinct CDR3 sequences, more than 55% seen once. Material for sequencing was blood. These receptors were taken from a man aged 35 to 55 in good health.

A single count supports this clonotype. The chain recombines TRBV12-3 or TRBV12-4 with TRBJ2-7, with a weak D call TRBD1 (6 bases). The DNA end is a closer match to TRBJ2-5, so the J assignment may be wrong. There are 14 residues in the CDR3. CDR3 in DNA: TGTGCCAGCAGTCCTACAGGGTTCGGGGAGACCCAGTACTTC. It codes for CASSPTGFGETQYF.

The rearrangement links TRBV20-1 to TRBJ2-3; 11 positions match TRBD2. The V and J ends lost 5 bases and 0 bases, in that order; junction bases with no gene match: 10. The CDR3 is 17 residues long. The V gene's germline CDR1 is DFQATT and CDR2 SNEGSKA (reference sequence). The CDR3 DNA sequence: TGCAGTGCTCGAGGACTAGCGGGTGTCACTAGCACAGATACGCAGTATTTT. Encoded protein: CSARGLAGVTSTDTQYF.

This clonotype came up a few times. One junction end disagrees with the germline gene, perhaps due to a read error. The V gene is TRBV14, the J gene TRBJ2-1; 12 bases are shared with TRBD1. Per the germline V gene, CDR1 is SGHDN and CDR2 is FVKESK. CDR3 length equals 15 residues. The CDR3: CASSLGQGATSEEFF. CDR3 nucleotide sequence: TGTGCCAGCAGCCTGGGACAGGGGGCGACGTCTGAGGAGTTCTTC.

Only a few counts were recorded for this clonotype. The rearrangement links TRBV7-8 to TRBJ2-4; the D is unclear. Trimming cost V 3 bases and J 8 bases, with 17 bases left between them. Germline CDR1 is SGHVS and CDR2 is FQNEAQ. This CDR3 has 15 residues. The chain's CDR3 is CASSFTVIRSDIQYF. Here the CDR3 DNA reads TGTGCCAGCAGCTTTACGGTCATCCGTTCGGACATTCAGTACTTC.

This clonotype has just a few counts. J is TRBJ2-1 and V is TRBV10-3; TRBD2 aligns across 8 bases. Germline V gives CDR1 ENHRY, CDR2 SYGVKD. The CDR3 extends over 14 amino acids. The junction had 9 bases not matched to a gene; V was cut back by 6 bases and J by 8 bases. DNA for the CDR3: TGTGCCATCAGCTCCGGGACTAGGGCCGATGAGCAGTTCTTC. Protein: CAISSGTRADEQFF.

The chain links TRBV6-1 to TRBJ2-5, with 7 bases that match TRBD2. CDR3 length: 15 residues. Per the germline V gene, CDR1 is MNHNS and CDR2 is SASEGT. V shed 1 base, J shed 2 bases, and the junction held 4 bases outside the gene matches. DNA for the CDR3: TGTGCCAGCAGTGAAGTAGGACTAGTGCAAGAGACCCAGTACTTC. This encodes CASSEVGLVQETQYF.

This clonotype has a single count. The rearrangement uses TRBV27 and TRBJ1-2; no clear D. Germline lookup yields CDR1 MNHEY and CDR2 SMNVEV (reference sequence). Trimming shortened V by 6 bases and J by 6 bases, and 11 bases separated the two germline ends. This CDR3 region has 12 residues. CDR3 protein: CASRGVGNGYTF. For the CDR3, the DNA is TGTGCCAGCAGAGGCGTGGGAAATGGCTACACCTTC.

The gene calls are TRBV12-3 or TRBV12-4 and TRBJ1-3; D remains ambiguous. Trimming took 6 bases from V and 0 from J, leaving 21 bases between them. The CDR3 consists of 18 residues. Written as DNA, the CDR3 is TGTGCCAGCAGGGACCTTTCGATCGACACGTACTCTGGAAACACCATATATTTT. This codes for CASRDLSIDTYSGNTIYF.

The rearrangement uses TRBV15 and TRBJ2-5, with 8 bases matching TRBD1. CDR1 is LNHNV and CDR2 is YYDKDF in the germline V gene (reference sequence). This CDR3 contains 15 residues. Germline trimming cut 2 bases from V and 11 bases from J; bases unmatched to any gene: 13. Written as DNA, the CDR3 is TGTGCCACCAGCAGAACAAGGACAGGGAACAATGAGCAGTACTTC. Encoded protein: CATSRTRTGNNEQYF.

The chain uses TRBV6-2 or TRBV6-3 and TRBJ2-5; the match to TRBD1 covers 9 bases. J lost 9 bases, V lost 4 bases, and 9 bases had no gene match. The germline V gene encodes CDR1 MNHEY and CDR2 SVGEGT. The CDR3 is made up of 14 amino acids. CDR3 sequence (DNA): TGTGCCAGCAGTTTTGGACAGGGGACGCCTCCCCAGTACTTC. This gives the protein CASSFGQGTPPQYF.

This clonotype has a single count. The J gene is TRBJ2-3, the V gene TRBV7-8; 8 bases are shared with TRBD1. J was trimmed by 2 bases and V by 0 bases; bases with no gene match: 16. The CDR3 spans 20 residues. Per the germline V gene, CDR1 is SGHVS and CDR2 is FQNEAQ. The CDR3 DNA reads as TGTGCCAGCAGCTTAGCGACAGGGGTGGGGGGAGTGGGGGCCACAGATACGCAGTATTTT. This codes for CASSLATGVGGVGATDTQYF.

CDR3 in amino acids: CASSLTGRDTEAFF. The CDR3 region has the DNA TGTGCCAGCAGCCTGACAGGGAGGGACACTGAAGCTTTCTTT. The chain combines TRBV5-6 with TRBJ1-1, with 7 bases aligning to TRBD1. This CDR3 has 14 amino acids. The trim removed 4 bases at V and 3 bases at J, leaving 6 bases unmatched. Germline CDR1 reads SGHDT; CDR2 reads YYEEEE.

V and J are TRBV7-2 and TRBJ2-1; tentative D call: TRBD1 (5 bases). This CDR3 region has 13 residues. CDR1 and CDR2 from the germline V gene are SGHTA and FQGNSA. Trimming took off 2 bases at V and 6 bases at J, with 8 bases between the two ends. The CDR3: CASSLRGFNEQFF. CDR3 DNA: TGTGCCAGCAGCTTAAGGGGTTTCAATGAGCAGTTCTTC. The whole variable domain, filled in from reference TRBV7-2 and TRBJ2-1, reads GAGVSQSPSNKVTEKGKDVELRCDPISGHTALYWYRQSLGQGLEFLIYFQGNSAPDKSGLPSDRFSAERTGGSVSTLTIQRTQQEDSAVYLCASSLRGFNEQFFGPGTRLTVL.

CDR3 loop: CASSLASGFLNYGYTF. For the CDR3, the DNA is TGTGCCAGCAGTTTGGCCTCGGGTTTCCTTAACTATGGCTACACCTTC. V and J are TRBV27 and TRBJ1-2; D gene unclear. CDR3 length equals 16 residues. Trimming cost V 3 bases and J 1 base, with 15 bases left between them. Germline V gene data show CDR1 as MNHEY and CDR2 as SMNVEV (reference sequence).

The sample holds one count of this clonotype. This sequence joins TRBV20-1 and TRBJ2-5; TRBD2 agrees at 7 bases. CDR3 length: 15 residues. With V trimmed by 5 bases and J by 2 bases, 11 bases remained unmatched. CDR1 is DFQATT and CDR2 is SNEGSKA in the germline V gene (reference sequence). The CDR3 is CSAPGTARGQETQYF. DNA for the CDR3: TGCAGTGCTCCCGGGACGGCGCGGGGGCAAGAGACCCAGTACTTC.

This clonotype was found a few times. The CDR3 nucleotides read TGTGCCAGCAGTTCTCCCCCCCGACAGGGGTTACCCGAGCAGTACTTC. Translated: CASSSPPRQGLPEQYF. The V call is TRBV28, the J call TRBJ2-5; 8 bases agree with TRBD1. Gene TRBJ2-7 matches the end of the DNA better, so the J call may be wrong. The CDR3 is 16 amino acids. Per germline, CDR1 MDHEN and CDR2 SYDVKM.

Only a few counts were recorded for this clonotype. This chain connects TRBV3-1 to TRBJ2-5; D unresolved. The CDR3 spans 14 residues. Germline CDR1 is LGHDT and CDR2 is YNNKEL (reference sequence). V gave up 1 base and J gave up 1 base, with 7 bases separating them. The CDR3 protein is CASSQGNSQETQYF. The CDR3 nucleotides are TGTGCCAGCAGCCAAGGGAATTCCCAAGAGACCCAGTACTTC.

The rearrangement links TRBV20-1 to TRBJ2-1, with D perhaps being TRBD1 or TRBD2 (5 bases each). The CDR3 has 12 residues. Trimming took off 5 bases at V and 8 bases at J, with 13 bases between the two ends. Germline V gene lookup returns CDR1 DFQATT and CDR2 SNEGSKA (reference sequence). CDR3 protein: CSAPWMGDEQFF. The DNA of the CDR3 is TGCAGTGCTCCCTGGATGGGGGATGAGCAGTTCTTC.

The rearrangement joins TRBV20-1 to TRBJ1-1, with D possibly matching TRBD1 (5 bases). This CDR3 is 12 amino acids long. The V and J ends lost 2 bases and 4 bases respectively, with 8 bases between them. In germline, CDR1 is DFQATT, CDR2 SNEGSKA (reference sequence). This chain's CDR3 is CSARNRLTEAFF. The CDR3 nucleotides are TGCAGTGCTAGAAACAGGCTCACTGAAGCTTTCTTT.

This clonotype was seen a single time. CDR3 in DNA: TGTGCCTGGAGCTACGGGATTGATGAGCAGTTCTTC. This sequence encodes CAWSYGIDEQFF. V and J are TRBV30 and TRBJ2-1; possible D gene TRBD2, 5 bases. The germline V gene encodes CDR1 GTSNPN and CDR2 SVGIG (reference sequence). The CDR3 has 12 residues. V dropped 3 bases and J dropped 8 bases, with 11 bases sitting between them. The variable domain in full, completed from reference TRBV30 and TRBJ2-1, reads SQTIHQWPATLVQPVGSPLSLECTVEGTSNPNLYWYRQAAGRGLQLLFYSVGIGQISSEVPQNLSASRPQDRQFILSSKKLLLSDSGFYLCAWSYGIDEQFFGPGTRLTVL.

The V call is TRBV4-1, the J call TRBJ2-6; 8 bases are a match to TRBD1. Germline CDR1 reads MGHRA; CDR2 reads YSYEKL. The CDR3 extends over 19 amino acids. The J segment lost 0 bases and the V segment lost 2 bases, leaving 9 bases of the junction unmatched. The CDR3 nucleotides are TGCGCCAGCAGCCAAATGAACGGACAGGGAGACTCTGGGGCCAACGTCCTGACTTTC. Encoded protein: CASSQMNGQGDSGANVLTF.

This rearrangement joins TRBV2 to TRBJ2-6; the D is unclear. CDR1 is SNHLY and CDR2 is FYNNEI in the germline V gene. V was clipped by 3 bases and J by 0 bases, with 12 bases between them. The CDR3 length is 17 residues. In nucleotides, the CDR3 is TGTGCCAGCAGTGAGGGGTACCGGAGCTCTGGGGCCAACGTCCTGACTTTC. Its translation is CASSEGYRSSGANVLTF.

The J gene is TRBJ1-2, the V gene TRBV29-1, with unresolved D. The V gene lost 0 bases and the J gene lost 0 bases, with 11 bases spanning the gap. Germline CDR1 reads SQVTM; CDR2 reads ANQGSEA. This CDR3 is built from 15 residues. CDR3 region: CSVEEGAGTNYGYTF. Written as DNA, the CDR3 is TGCAGCGTTGAAGAAGGTGCGGGAACTAACTATGGCTACACCTTC.

The V call is TRBV25-1, the J call TRBJ2-5, with D possibly TRBD2 on 6 matching bases. Germline CDR1 reads MGHDK; CDR2 reads SYGVNS. The CDR3 contains 16 residues. Trimming cost V 0 bases and J 2 bases, with 13 bases left between them. CDR3 sequence (DNA): TGTGCCAGCAGTGAATACGGGGGAGAAAAACAAGAGACCCAGTACTTC. The encoded protein is CASSEYGGEKQETQYF.

This clonotype was detected once. Sequence at one end of the junction differs from germline and may be a read error. The V call is TRBV5-6, the J call TRBJ1-2; TRBD1 agrees at 8 bases. Germline CDR1 SGHDT, CDR2 YYEEEE. The CDR3 loop spans 14 amino acids. The CDR3 DNA reads TGTGCCAGCAGCTTGGGACAGGGGAAGAATGGCGACACCTTC. Protein product: CASSLGQGKNGDTF.

J is TRBJ2-7 and V is TRBV20-1; 14 bases line up with TRBD2. The V segment lost 3 bases and the J segment 0 bases; nucleotides outside the gene matches: 4. CDR3 length equals 16 residues. Germline V gene data show CDR1 as DFQATT and CDR2 as SNEGSKA (reference sequence). Here the CDR3 DNA reads TGCAGTGCTAGTGGGACTAGCGGGGGAAGCTCCTACGAGCAGTACTTC. Translating it yields CSASGTSGGSSYEQYF.

This clonotype is a singleton in its sample. The chain carries TRBV27 and TRBJ1-5, with a possible D match to TRBD1 (6 bases). This CDR3 comprises 14 residues. Germline V lookup: CDR1 MNHEY, CDR2 SMNVEV (reference sequence). Trimming stripped 3 bases from V and 10 bases from J, with 16 bases between. The CDR3 nucleotides are TGTGCCAGCAGTTTGGCGACAGGAGCCGAACCCCAGCATTTT. Amino acid sequence: CASSLATGAEPQHF.

This clonotype was seen only a few times. The rearrangement links TRBV6-5 to TRBJ2-3; 10 nucleotides line up with TRBD2. The CDR3 is 15 amino acids. J was trimmed by 1 base and V by 2 bases; bases with no gene match: 0. Germline assignment: CDR1 MNHEY and CDR2 SVGAGI. The CDR3 region is CASSYGTSGTDTQYF. Written as DNA, the CDR3 is TGTGCCAGCAGTTACGGGACTAGCGGCACAGATACGCAGTATTTT.

The chain recombines TRBV29-1 with TRBJ2-5, with TRBD1 identical over 7 bases. The CDR3 consists of 12 residues. J lost 4 bases, V lost 7 bases, and 6 bases had no gene match. Germline V lookup: CDR1 SQVTM, CDR2 ANQGSEA. CDR3 loop: CSGAAGGETQYF. Written as DNA, the CDR3 is TGCAGCGGTGCCGCAGGGGGAGAGACCCAGTACTTC.

This sequence joins TRBV20-1 and TRBJ2-5, with 8 bases lining up with TRBD2. The CDR3 length is 15 residues. In germline, CDR1 is DFQATT, CDR2 SNEGSKA (reference sequence). The J segment lost 5 bases and the V segment lost 5 bases, leaving 13 bases of the junction unmatched. CDR3 in amino acids: CSAGHGRDGSETQYF. CDR3 coding DNA: TGCAGTGCTGGTCACGGGAGGGACGGGAGTGAGACCCAGTACTTC.

J is TRBJ1-2 and V is TRBV4-2, with D possibly matching TRBD1 (5 bases). The CDR3 totals 13 residues. From germline, CDR1 is LGHNA and CDR2 YNFKEQ. V gave up 0 bases and J gave up 8 bases, with 10 bases separating them. The CDR3 DNA reads TGTGCCAGCAGCCAAGAAGAGGGACGCGGCTACACCTTC. Translation gives CASSQEEGRGYTF.

This chain connects TRBV7-2 to TRBJ2-7, with a tentative D call TRBD1 (5 bases). The V gene's germline CDR1 is SGHTA and CDR2 FQGNSA. The CDR3 sequence is 13 residues long. Trimming removed 1 base from V and 5 bases from J, with 9 bases in between. CDR3 sequence: CASSLVSRDEQYF. DNA for the CDR3: TGTGCCAGCAGCTTAGTCTCCAGGGACGAGCAGTACTTC.